One and the same sample provided the 24 T cell receptor beta chains below, sequenced in a study of blood T cell repertoires in COVID-19. Measured with immunoSEQ multiplex PCR; TCRdb has only the in-frame clones, and not every one. The data show roughly 190,000 clones, with over 80% seen just once and about 3.2% held by the top ten. Specimen: PBMCs or T cells enriched from blood (not recorded which). Receptors were obtained from a woman aged 25 to 45 who had been exposed to COVID-19.

The gene calls are TRBV5-1 and TRBJ2-7; 10 nucleotides match TRBD2. V lost 0 bases, J lost 5 bases, and 5 bases stayed unmatched. The CDR3 is 15 residues long. CDR1 and CDR2 (germline): SGHRS, YFSETQ. CDR3: CASSLGGLAKDEQYF. The CDR3 nucleotides are TGCGCCAGCAGCTTGGGGGGACTAGCGAAGGACGAGCAGTACTTC.

V usage is TRBV9 and J usage is TRBJ2-7, with 9 bases lining up with TRBD2. CDR3 length: 15 residues. Germline lookup yields CDR1 SGDLS and CDR2 YYNGEE. Trimming took 5 bases from V and 8 from J; bases not matched to a gene: 14. The CDR3 DNA reads TGTGCCAGCAGGGGTCGAGCGGGGGGCTCTTTACAGCAGTACTTC. Translating gives CASRGRAGGSLQQYF.

The rearrangement links TRBV5-6 to TRBJ1-2; TRBD1 matches 7 bases. The V gene's germline CDR1 is SGHDT and CDR2 YYEEEE. With V trimmed by 1 base and J by 2 bases, 14 bases remained unmatched. The CDR3 consists of 18 residues. In DNA, the CDR3 is TGTGCCAGCAGCTTGTGGAAGACAGGGAGACCTCAAAACTATGGCTACACCTTC. It is translated as CASSLWKTGRPQNYGYTF. Complete variable domain (other parts from reference TRBV5-6 and TRBJ1-2): DAGVTQSPTHLIKTRGQQVTLRCSPKSGHDTVSWYQQALGQGPQFIFQYYEEEERQRGNFPDRFSGHQFPNYSSELNVNALLLGDSALYLCASSLWKTGRPQNYGYTFGSGTRLTVV.

The V gene is TRBV29-1, the J gene TRBJ2-2; D is unclear. V was shortened by 3 bases and J by 0 bases, with 5 bases between the two germline ends. CDR1 and CDR2 (germline): SQVTM, ANQGSEA. The CDR3 is 13 amino acids. The CDR3 sequence is CSVDRTNTGELFF. The CDR3 nucleotides are TGCAGCGTTGATCGTACGAACACCGGGGAGCTGTTTTTT.

The genes are TRBV7-2 and TRBJ1-1; TRBD1 might be the D (6 bases). V dropped 4 bases and J dropped 8 bases, with 14 bases sitting between them. Looked up from germline, CDR1 is SGHTA and CDR2 is FQGNSA. This CDR3 region has 13 residues. CDR3 sequence reads: CASSSERTEEAFF. DNA for the CDR3: TGTGCCAGCAGCTCGGAAAGGACAGAAGAAGCTTTCTTT.

J is TRBJ2-1 and V is TRBV11-2, with D tentatively TRBD2 (5 bases). The CDR3 extends over 15 amino acids. CDR1 SGHAT and CDR2 FQNNGV come from the germline V gene. V gave up 3 bases and J gave up 0 bases, with 9 bases separating them. In DNA, the CDR3 is TGTGCCAGCAGCTTCCTAGCTAACTCCTACAATGAGCAGTTCTTC. Its protein is CASSFLANSYNEQFF.

This chain joins TRBV28 and TRBJ1-6, with TRBD1 matching 7 bases. V lost 6 bases to trimming and J lost 7 bases; unmatched junction nucleotides: 3. Germline-derived CDR1 and CDR2 are MDHEN and SYDVKM. The CDR3 runs to 13 residues. CDR3 nucleotide sequence: TGTGCCAGCAGCCGGGACAGAAATTCACCCCTCCACTTT. It encodes CASSRDRNSPLHF.

This rearrangement joins TRBV13 to TRBJ2-1; the D gene is possibly TRBD2 (7 bases). The CDR3 consists of 16 residues. CDR1 is PRHDT and CDR2 is FYEKMQ in the germline V gene (reference sequence). V was pared by 5 bases and J by 8 bases, with 22 bases between. CDR3 protein: CASSPIDGGATDEQFF. CDR3 in DNA: TGTGCCAGCAGCCCAATCGATGGGGGGGCCACCGATGAGCAGTTCTTC.

The chain has TRBV5-4 and TRBJ2-5; 10 bases are a match to TRBD1. The germline V gene has CDR1 SGHNT and CDR2 YYREEE (reference sequence). Trimming at V came to 4 bases and at J to 1 base, leaving 7 bases not matched to a gene. The CDR3 totals 16 residues. CDR3 loop: CASSPPGQGTQETQYF. In DNA form, the CDR3 reads TGTGCCAGCAGCCCACCGGGACAGGGGACCCAAGAGACCCAGTACTTC.

The chain links TRBV3-1 (or the pseudogene TRBV3-2) to TRBJ2-1, with 9 nucleotides matching TRBD2. CDR1 LGHDT and CDR2 YNNKEL come from the germline V gene (reference sequence). V lost 4 bases to trimming and J lost 4 bases; unmatched junction nucleotides: 5. The CDR3 length is 15 residues. The CDR3 nucleotides read TGTGCCAGCAGCCCCAGGCGGGAGGGGTACAATGAGCAGTTCTTC. Translating it yields CASSPRREGYNEQFF.

This clone was recorded a few times. This rearrangement joins TRBV2 to TRBJ2-7; possible D gene TRBD1, 6 bases. The CDR3 spans 15 residues. The germline V and J ends were trimmed by 5 bases and 0 bases, with 14 bases remaining between them. Germline V gives CDR1 SNHLY, CDR2 FYNNEI. The CDR3 DNA sequence: TGTGCCAGCAGTACAGGGAGTCCCTTCTCCTACGAGCAGTACTTC. Protein product: CASSTGSPFSYEQYF.

The chain is built from TRBV13 and TRBJ2-1; TRBD2 is a possible D gene (6 bases). V was trimmed by 1 base and J by 14 bases, leaving 12 bases between them. This CDR3 comprises 12 residues. Per germline, CDR1 PRHDT and CDR2 FYEKMQ (reference sequence). CDR3 bases: TGTGCCAGCAGCTTAGTGGGGTCGGGGGAGTTCTTC. Translated: CASSLVGSGEFF.

This clone has just one count. The genes are TRBV5-1 and TRBJ2-5; D is perhaps TRBD2 (7 bases). Trimming removed 1 base from V and 3 bases from J, with 10 bases in between. CDR1 and CDR2 from the germline V gene are SGHRS and YFSETQ. The CDR3 loop spans 14 amino acids. The CDR3 sequence: CASSLRGAKETQYF. CDR3 DNA sequence: TGCGCCAGCAGCTTGCGGGGGGCGAAAGAGACCCAGTACTTC.

The V gene is TRBV7-2, the J gene TRBJ1-2; D is undetermined. Looked up from germline, CDR1 is SGHTA and CDR2 is FQGNSA. The CDR3 is 13 residues long. The germline V and J ends were trimmed by 1 base and 3 bases, with 6 bases remaining between them. CDR3 nucleotides: TGTGCCAGCAGCTTAGTACGGGACTATGGCTACACCTTC. This gives the protein CASSLVRDYGYTF.

This clone was recorded once. This chain joins TRBV3-1 (or the pseudogene TRBV3-2) and TRBJ1-4; 7 nucleotides line up with TRBD1. The CDR3 extends over 15 amino acids. Germline values: CDR1 LGHDT, CDR2 YNNKEL (reference sequence). V lost 3 bases and J lost 5; bases outside the gene matches: 6. CDR3 nucleotides: TGTGCCAGCAGCCAGTCCGACAGGGAGAATGAAAAACTGTTTTTT. Its translation is CASSQSDRENEKLFF.

V and J are TRBV10-3 and TRBJ1-6, with a possible D match to TRBD1 (5 bases). Germline CDR1 reads ENHRY; CDR2 reads SYGVKD. Trimming removed 2 bases from V and 4 bases from J, with 6 bases in between. The CDR3 has 14 residues. The CDR3 here is CAISEGGYNSPLHF. The DNA of the CDR3 is TGTGCCATCAGTGAGGGGGGGTATAATTCACCCCTCCACTTT.

The rearrangement uses TRBV25-1 and TRBJ2-7; D is possibly TRBD1 (6 bases). The CDR3 has 14 residues. CDR1 MGHDK and CDR2 SYGVNS come from the germline V gene. V was clipped by 2 bases and J by 3 bases, with 11 bases between them. As DNA, the CDR3 is TGTGCCAGCAGTGAAAGAGGACAGAGCTACGAGCAGTACTTC. It specifies CASSERGQSYEQYF.

The chain employs TRBV11-2 and TRBJ2-7, with 14 bases matching TRBD2. This CDR3 is built from 17 residues. The ends lost 1 base at V and 0 bases at J; junction bases unmatched: 2. Germline V CDR1 and CDR2: SGHAT, FQNNGV. As DNA, the CDR3 is TGTGCCAGCAGCTTAGGGACTAGCGGGGGGATCTCCTACGAGCAGTACTTC. Translated: CASSLGTSGGISYEQYF.

This clone was counted once. The chain couples TRBV19 to TRBJ1-4; D is ambiguous. This CDR3 is built from 14 residues. Trimming removed 4 bases from V and 6 bases from J, with 12 bases in between. From germline, CDR1 is LNHDA and CDR2 SQIVND (reference sequence). CDR3 region: CASSTLPGDEKLFF. The CDR3 coding sequence is TGTGCCAGTAGTACCCTACCCGGGGATGAAAAACTGTTTTTT.

V is TRBV5-1 and J is TRBJ2-1, with 11 bases matching TRBD2. This CDR3 contains 17 residues. The junction had 9 bases not matched to a gene; V was cut back by 0 bases and J by 7 bases. The germline CDR1 and CDR2 sequences are SGHRS and YFSETQ. CDR3 sequence reads: CASSLVTSGGGSNEQFF. CDR3 bases: TGCGCCAGCAGCTTGGTCACTAGCGGGGGAGGTAGTAATGAGCAGTTCTTC.

The chain has TRBV2 and TRBJ1-6; D perhaps matches TRBD1 (6 bases). V shed 5 bases and J shed 10 bases, with 15 bases lying between them. The CDR3 has 14 residues. Germline V lookup: CDR1 SNHLY, CDR2 FYNNEI. CDR3 amino acids: CASSNNREGSPLHF. CDR3 sequence (DNA): TGTGCCAGCAGTAACAACAGGGAAGGATCACCCCTCCACTTT. Full variable domain (missing parts from reference TRBV2 and TRBJ1-6): EPEVTQTPSHQVTQMGQEVILRCVPISNHLYFYWYRQILGQKVEFLVSFYNNEISEKSEIFDDQFSVERPDGSNFTLKIRSTKLEDSAMYFCASSNNREGSPLHFGNGTRLTVT.

The chain has TRBV5-8 and TRBJ2-5; 8 bases map to TRBD1. The germline CDR1 and CDR2 sequences are SGHTS and YDEGEE. V trimming: 3 bases; J trimming: 5 bases; junction bases outside the gene matches: 6. The CDR3 spans 14 residues. For the CDR3, the DNA is TGTGCCAGCAGCTCCGGACAGGGTTGGGAGACCCAGTACTTC. This encodes CASSSGQGWETQYF.

The rearrangement uses TRBV3-1 (or the pseudogene TRBV3-2) and TRBJ2-3, with 8 bases identical to TRBD2. This CDR3 comprises 15 residues. Germline V gives CDR1 LGHDT, CDR2 YNNKEL (reference sequence). With 1 base clipped from V and 4 bases from J, the junction kept 4 bases outside the gene matches. This CDR3 is CASSQVKRGSDTQYF. The CDR3 DNA reads TGTGCCAGCAGCCAAGTAAAGCGGGGGTCAGATACGCAGTATTTT.

The genes are TRBV7-9 and TRBJ2-7; D is unresolved. CDR1 and CDR2 from the germline V gene are SEHNR and FQNEAQ (reference sequence). V shed 4 bases and J shed 3 bases, with 13 bases lying between them. The CDR3 is 14 residues long. The CDR3 sequence: CASSSPQEVYEQYF. The CDR3 DNA follows: TGTGCCAGCAGCTCCCCTCAGGAAGTCTACGAGCAGTACTTC.